This entry lists 17 T cell receptor beta chains sequenced from one sample in a study of blood T cell repertoires in COVID-19. TCRdb's copy holds only in-frame clones and misses some; the assay was immunoSEQ multiplex PCR. Among about 140,000 clones listed, roughly 89% were seen once. The sample consisted of peripheral blood. These receptors all come from a man aged 25 to 40 with COVID-19, enrolled during active disease.

V is TRBV7-2 and J is TRBJ2-5; tentatively, D is TRBD2 (6 bases). V dropped 1 base and J dropped 4 bases, with 13 bases sitting between them. This CDR3 has 15 residues. CDR1 and CDR2 (germline): SGHTA, FQGNSA. The CDR3 DNA follows: TGTGCCAGCAGCTTAGACGGGAGAAGGGGAGAGACCCAGTACTTC. Protein sequence: CASSLDGRRGETQYF.

This clone was seen just once. The chain combines TRBV28 with TRBJ1-4; 7 nucleotides align to TRBD1. With V trimmed by 7 bases and J by 3 bases, 8 bases remained unmatched. CDR3 length: 15 amino acids. The germline V gene encodes CDR1 MDHEN and CDR2 SYDVKM. CDR3 region: CASIQQGKPNEKLFF. CDR3 coding DNA: TGTGCCAGCATACAACAGGGGAAGCCTAATGAAAAACTGTTTTTT.

V usage is TRBV3-1 (or the pseudogene TRBV3-2) and J usage is TRBJ1-2, with D possibly TRBD1 on 6 matching bases. CDR1 is LGHDT, CDR2 YNNKEL, per germline (reference sequence). There are 15 residues in the CDR3. The V end was cut by 5 bases, the J end by 2 bases, with 15 bases between. The DNA of the CDR3 is TGTGCCAGCAGCTACAAGGGGGTAGCCAACTATGGCTACACCTTC. This translates into CASSYKGVANYGYTF.

This clone was counted once. The rearrangement joins TRBV7-9 to TRBJ1-3, with TRBD1 as a possible D gene (5 bases). The length of the CDR3 is 14 residues. V was cut by 1 base and J by 7 bases, with 11 bases left in between. The germline gives CDR1 SEHNR, CDR2 FQNEAQ (reference sequence). The CDR3 reads CASSLGTGVNTIYF. The CDR3, as DNA: TGTGCCAGCAGCTTAGGGACGGGGGTCAACACCATATATTTT.

The chain joins TRBV19 to TRBJ2-1, with a tentative D call TRBD1 (7 bases). The V gene's germline CDR1 is LNHDA and CDR2 SQIVND (reference sequence). This CDR3 spans 15 amino acids. V lost 3 bases and J 10 bases, leaving 19 bases between the germline ends. The CDR3 region is CASSIQGGLRSEQFF. The CDR3 DNA follows: TGTGCCAGTAGTATTCAGGGGGGACTGAGAAGCGAGCAGTTCTTC.

The genes are TRBV2 and TRBJ1-1; D perhaps matches TRBD1 (6 bases). Germline V CDR1 and CDR2: SNHLY, FYNNEI. The ends were cut back, 6 bases at V and 6 bases at J, with 17 bases in the middle. The CDR3 loop spans 14 amino acids. The CDR3 nucleotides read TGTGCCAGCAGAGAACAGGGTCCTACGCCTGAAGCTTTCTTT. This translates into CASREQGPTPEAFF.

The rearrangement uses TRBV4-1 and TRBJ2-5; 9 positions agree with TRBD2. The V segment lost 2 bases and the J segment 2 bases; nucleotides outside the gene matches: 18. The V gene's germline CDR1 is MGHRA and CDR2 YSYEKL. This CDR3 region has 20 residues. DNA for the CDR3: TGCGCCAGCAGCCAACCCTTTGGAGGGGCGATTAGCGGGGGACAAGAGACCCAGTACTTC. Its translation: CASSQPFGGAISGGQETQYF.

The chain has TRBV6-5 and TRBJ2-1; a possible D gene is TRBD2 (5 bases). CDR1 is MNHEY and CDR2 is SVGAGI in the germline V gene. The CDR3 runs to 16 residues. Trimming stripped 3 bases from V and 0 bases from J, with 12 bases between. The DNA of the CDR3 is TGTGCCAGCAGTTATCGACTACCTGGCTCCTACAATGAGCAGTTCTTC. Its protein product is CASSYRLPGSYNEQFF.

CDR3 loop: CASISDSLGDEQFF. For the CDR3, the DNA is TGTGCCAGCATATCTGACTCCCTAGGCGATGAGCAGTTCTTC. The chain joins TRBV5-6 to TRBJ2-1; D is ambiguous. V shed 6 bases and J shed 8 bases, with 18 bases lying between them. CDR1 and CDR2 (germline): SGHDT, YYEEEE. CDR3 size: 14 residues.

The chain has TRBV30 and TRBJ1-1, with 12 bases aligning to TRBD1. Germline V lookup: CDR1 GTSNPN, CDR2 SVGIG (reference sequence). The V gene end was trimmed by 1 base and the J gene end by 5 bases; junction bases not matched to a gene: 8. The CDR3 contains 16 residues. This CDR3 reads CAWSDRDRGLGTEAFF. The CDR3 nucleotides are TGTGCCTGGAGTGACCGGGACAGGGGGCTCGGGACTGAAGCTTTCTTT.

This chain connects TRBV18 to TRBJ2-2; TRBD1 is a possible D gene (6 bases). Trimming shortened V by 4 bases and J by 1 base, and 7 bases separated the two germline ends. CDR3 size: 14 residues. Germline CDR1 is KGHSH and CDR2 is LQKENI. In DNA form, the CDR3 reads TGTGCCAGCTCACTGGGACAGAACACCGGGGAGCTGTTTTTT. It codes for CASSLGQNTGELFF.

This chain connects TRBV29-1 to TRBJ1-5; D gene ambiguous. Trimming pared 4 bases from V and 7 bases from J, leaving 11 bases between. The germline gives CDR1 SQVTM, CDR2 ANQGSEA. CDR3 length equals 12 residues. CDR3 sequence: CSVGGGLQPQHF. The CDR3 DNA follows: TGCAGCGTTGGGGGAGGGCTCCAGCCCCAGCATTTT.

The chain links TRBV30 to TRBJ1-6, with D perhaps matching TRBD1 (6 bases). V was cut by 0 bases and J by 10 bases, with 13 bases left in between. The CDR3 is 14 amino acids. Germline V gives CDR1 GTSNPN, CDR2 SVGIG (reference sequence). The CDR3 DNA sequence: TGTGCCTGGAGTGTATACAGGGACGGGTCACCCCTCCACTTT. It codes for CAWSVYRDGSPLHF.

This clone was observed a single time. CDR3 sequence reads: CASAQLVGHYEQYF. CDR3 bases: TGTGCCAGCGCTCAATTGGTGGGACACTACGAGCAGTACTTC. The rearrangement links TRBV27 to TRBJ2-7, with a possible D match to TRBD1 (6 bases). This CDR3 comprises 14 residues. Trimming took off 8 bases at V and 3 bases at J, with 17 bases between the two ends. CDR1 is MNHEY and CDR2 is SMNVEV in the germline V gene (reference sequence).

The chain has TRBV28 and TRBJ2-5; 9 bases are shared with TRBD1. CDR3 length: 13 amino acids. J lost 5 bases, V lost 6 bases, and 4 bases had no gene match. Germline CDR1 and CDR2: MDHEN and SYDVKM. As DNA, the CDR3 is TGTGCCAGCAGGGGACAGGGTCGGGAGACCCAGTACTTC. Translated: CASRGQGRETQYF.

The gene calls are TRBV30 and TRBJ2-1; 7 nucleotides align to TRBD2. J gave up 10 bases and V 7 bases, and 7 bases lay outside the gene matches. The germline CDR1 and CDR2 sequences are GTSNPN and SVGIG (reference sequence). This CDR3 region has 11 residues. Here the CDR3 reads CASSQRGEQFF. In nucleotides, the CDR3 is TGTGCCTCCTCCCAGCGGGGAGAGCAGTTCTTC. The complete variable domain, with remaining parts taken from reference TRBV30 and TRBJ2-1, reads SQTIHQWPATLVQPVGSPLSLECTVEGTSNPNLYWYRQAAGRGLQLLFYSVGIGQISSEVPQNLSASRPQDRQFILSSKKLLLSDSGFYLCASSQRGEQFFGPGTRLTVL.

The rearrangement uses TRBV27 and TRBJ1-1; no firm D call. The V end was cut by 2 bases, the J end by 0 bases, with 4 bases between. CDR3 length equals 13 residues. Germline CDR1 reads MNHEY; CDR2 reads SMNVEV (reference sequence). The CDR3 protein is CASSLLVNTEAFF. CDR3 nucleotides: TGTGCCAGCAGTTTACTTGTGAACACTGAAGCTTTCTTT.